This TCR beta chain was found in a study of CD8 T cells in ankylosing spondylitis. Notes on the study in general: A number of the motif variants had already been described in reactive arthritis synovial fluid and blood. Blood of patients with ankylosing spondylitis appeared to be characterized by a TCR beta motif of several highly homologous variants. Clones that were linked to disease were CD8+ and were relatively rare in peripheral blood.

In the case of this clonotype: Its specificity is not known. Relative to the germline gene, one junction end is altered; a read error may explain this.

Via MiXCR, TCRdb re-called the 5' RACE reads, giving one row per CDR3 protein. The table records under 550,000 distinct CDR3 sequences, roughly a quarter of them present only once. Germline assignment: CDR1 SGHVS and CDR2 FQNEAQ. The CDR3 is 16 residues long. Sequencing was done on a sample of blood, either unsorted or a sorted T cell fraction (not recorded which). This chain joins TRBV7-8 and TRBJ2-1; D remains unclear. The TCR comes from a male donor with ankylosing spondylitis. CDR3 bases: TGTGCCACAACTGGTCCAGAGGACCACTCCTGCAATGAGCAGTTCTTC. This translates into CATTGPEDHSCNEQFF.